This T cell receptor (beta chain) comes out of a study of T cells after yellow fever vaccination. General study points: Peaking faster, on day 5 versus 15, the secondary response was nonetheless weaker. Among all clonotypes, a small share was observed in both CD4 and CD8 compartments. Abundant clonotypes from the bulk population could get into FACS-sorted repertoires as contaminants.

In TCRdb, the 5' RACE reads were re-called with MiXCR into one record per CDR3 protein. The sample holds roughly 500,000 distinct CDR3 sequences; over 15% are singletons and the top ten take 14%. A note on this clonotype: What it binds is not known.

The clonotype was recovered from a young man who received the YFV17D yellow fever vaccine. The sequencing used PBMCs, collected 15 days after the yellow fever booster vaccination.

The CDR3: CASLPGRCSYNEQFF. The CDR3 DNA is TGCGCCAGCCTGCCCGGACGGTGCTCCTACAATGAGCAGTTCTTC. V usage is TRBV4-3 and J usage is TRBJ2-1; D is unresolved. Trimming cost V 8 bases and J 0 bases, with 14 bases left between them. Germline CDR1 LGHNA, CDR2 YSLEER. The CDR3 sequence is 15 residues long.